Shown below are 5 T cell receptor beta chains from a single sample sequenced in a study of blood T cells in healthy people across ages. A second PCR of 7 to 11 cycles used a sample-barcoded 5' primer and a J-beta primer mix. TCRdb itself ran the 5' RACE reads through MiXCR, one entry per CDR3 protein. The sample includes about 1,400,000 distinct CDR3 sequences, roughly 45% of them seen just once. The sequenced sample was blood. These receptors all stem from a young woman in good health.

This chain joins TRBV19 and TRBJ2-7; D call uncertain. In germline, CDR1 is LNHDA, CDR2 SQIVND (reference sequence). The CDR3 has 13 amino acids. Trimming shortened V by 2 bases and J by 3 bases, and 8 bases separated the two germline ends. CDR3 sequence: CASSISTNYEQYF. The DNA of the CDR3 is TGTGCCAGTAGTATATCTACCAACTACGAGCAGTACTTC.

This clonotype was detected a few times. V gene TRBV20-1 combines with J gene TRBJ2-3; D might be TRBD2 (6 bases). This CDR3 spans 13 amino acids. Germline V CDR1 and CDR2: DFQATT, SNEGSKA (reference sequence). This CDR3 reads CSWGSGPTDTQYF. Written as DNA, the CDR3 is TGCAGCTGGGGTAGCGGCCCCACAGATACGCAGTATTTT.

A single count supports this clonotype. The V and J genes are TRBV6-5 and TRBJ1-2, with D maybe TRBD1 (5 bases). CDR1 and CDR2 (germline): MNHEY, SVGAGI. This CDR3 region has 14 residues. Between the trimmed V and J ends, which lost 5 bases and 3 bases, there was a span of 13 bases. CDR3 sequence: CASSPGWADYGYTF. The CDR3 DNA reads TGTGCCAGCAGTCCAGGGTGGGCTGACTATGGCTACACCTTC.

The chain links TRBV12-3 or TRBV12-4 to TRBJ2-7; 7 bases map to TRBD1. The CDR3 consists of 13 residues. J gave up 3 bases and V 7 bases, and 6 bases lay outside the gene matches. Written as DNA, the CDR3 is TGTGCCAGCACCCCGCAGGGGGTCTACGAGCAGTACTTC. Translating gives CASTPQGVYEQYF.

This clonotype was seen repeatedly, ten times or more. One end of the junction varies from germline; a read error may be responsible. The chain couples TRBV27 to TRBJ2-1; the match to TRBD2 covers 13 bases. The germline CDR1 and CDR2 sequences are MNHEY and SMNVEV (reference sequence). This CDR3 contains 16 residues. The CDR3: CASSLRLAGGYNEQFF. The DNA of the CDR3 is TGCGCCAGCAGCCTACGACTAGCGGGAGGCTACAATGAGCAGTTCTTC.